The clone carrying this T cell receptor beta chain was counted at least ten times. These data originate in a study of patients and donors after allogeneic stem cell transplantation. TCRdb re-analysed the RT-PCR reads in MiXCR, keeping a single row per CDR3 protein. The sample includes hundreds of thousands of distinct CDR3 sequences, 16% of them seen just once. With 0 bases removed from V and 10 bases from J, the gap between germline ends came to 16 bases. This CDR3 contains 14 residues. CDR1 is GTSNPN and CDR2 is SVGIG in the germline V gene (reference sequence). This chain joins TRBV30 and TRBJ2-1; tentatively, D is TRBD2 (6 bases). This clonotype was sampled from a human donor who was either an allogeneic HSCT recipient or a stem cell or donor lymphocyte infusion donor (not recorded which). It is not recorded whose cells these are; they may come from a transplant donor. The sequencing sample was made of blood, either unsorted or a sorted T cell fraction (not recorded which). CDR3 nucleotides: TGTGCCTGGAGTGTGGTTGCGGGACGGACCGAGCAGTTCTTC. Residues: CAWSVVAGRTEQFF.